The entry below gives a single TCR beta chain sequence along with its context. The antigen is unknown. Germline loops: CDR1 LGHDT, CDR2 YNNKEL (reference sequence). Trimming took off 0 bases at V and 3 bases at J, with 14 bases between the two ends. CDR3 length: 16 residues. It was with 32 V and 13 J primers that multiplex PCR amplified TCR beta CDR3. TCRdb recomputed calls from the multiplex PCR reads with MiXCR, one row per CDR3 protein. This table holds roughly 14,000 distinct CDR3 sequences, less than 35% found once. Bulk tumor genomic DNA served as template, at about 600 ng per sample. Collection of several biopsies per primary tumor, spaced far apart, took place during surgery. Newly diagnosed with untreated non-small cell lung cancer, the patients underwent curative surgery. The donor pool consisted of newly diagnosed non-small cell lung cancer patients who were having surgery with curative intent.

This entry is derived from a study of immune heterogeneity within non-small cell lung tumors. About the research overall: Classification of the tumors gave a handful of squamous cell carcinomas, around nine non-squamous carcinomas and 1 not otherwise specified. The study's findings and limits: Clonotypes of T-cell receptor beta found at high frequency were largely distinct between individual patients. Both recurring identical dominant CDR3 beta clonotypes and site-unique high-frequency clones were observed across tumor sites within a patient.

Sequencing used lung tumor tissue. This receptor was identified in a man aged 35 to 55 with non-small cell lung cancer. The V gene is TRBV3-1, the J gene TRBJ1-1, with TRBD1 as a possible D gene (5 bases). CDR3 sequence (DNA): TGTGCCAGCAGCCAAGATGCGGGGTTCAGGGACACTGAAGCTTTCTTT. It encodes CASSQDAGFRDTEAFF.